This T cell receptor beta chain emerged from a study of T cells in Graves' hyperthyroidism and ophthalmopathy. Findings of the study overall: For ophthalmopathy, model prediction preceded onset by a median 6.5 months.

In regard to this clonotype: Antigen unknown.

Patients affected by ophthalmopathy presented a Clinical Activity Score of at least 3, a NOSPECS grade of at least 4, and disease duration below 3 months. The CDR3 regions of TCR beta were amplified from RNA transcripts. HTBI primers drove first-round RT-PCR of the TCR CDR3. TCRdb fed the multiplex PCR reads into MiXCR, producing one record per CDR3 protein. The sample records fewer than 350,000 distinct CDR3 sequences, roughly 20% being singletons. V lost 4 bases, J lost 5 bases, and 5 bases stayed unmatched. The CDR3 totals 14 residues. Germline-derived CDR1 and CDR2 are SGHNT and YENEEA. Material: blood. This TCR was sampled from a woman between 40 and 55 years old with Graves' ophthalmopathy. This rearrangement joins TRBV11-3 to TRBJ2-7, with 10 bases lining up with TRBD2. This chain's CDR3 is CASSSSGGANEQYF. The CDR3, as DNA: TGTGCCAGCAGCTCCAGCGGGGGGGCGAACGAGCAGTACTTC.